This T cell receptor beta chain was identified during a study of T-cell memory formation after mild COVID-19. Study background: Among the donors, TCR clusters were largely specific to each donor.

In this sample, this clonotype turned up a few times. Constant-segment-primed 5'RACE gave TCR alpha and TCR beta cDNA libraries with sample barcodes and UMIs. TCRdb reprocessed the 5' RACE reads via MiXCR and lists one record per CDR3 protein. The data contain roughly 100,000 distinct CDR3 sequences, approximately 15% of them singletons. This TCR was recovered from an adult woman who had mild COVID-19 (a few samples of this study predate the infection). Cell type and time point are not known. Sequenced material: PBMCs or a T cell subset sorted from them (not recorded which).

The CDR3 loop reads CASSSPDHTDTQYF. CDR3 bases: TGTGCCAGCAGCTCGCCGGACCACACAGATACGCAGTATTTT. The chain combines TRBV7-2 with TRBJ2-3, with no clear D. Germline assignment: CDR1 SGHTA and CDR2 FQGNSA. CDR3 length: 14 amino acids. V lost 4 bases, J lost 2 bases, and 10 bases lay in between.